These T cell receptor beta chains were read from a single sample in a study of human T cells and chemical hapten exposure. TCRdb recomputed calls from the RACE reads with MiXCR, one row per CDR3 protein. The table includes just under 350,000 distinct CDR3 sequences, around 7% detected once. The source was whole blood, collected in connection with sensitization to the hapten diphenylcyclopropenone (DPC). The receptors were gathered from a woman younger than 30 with alopecia areata. Some clones in this sample may be carry-over from other donors' samples. Each CDR3 is given with its conserved first and last residue. The D gene is left open where the match is weak. Clone size is stated in some rows and not others, as once, few, many or a class when expanded.

length,size,D,V,J,DNA,CDR3
15,NA,NA,TRBV5-5,TRBJ2-3,TGTGCCAGCAGCCTGCAAACCCGGGCAGGCGATACGCAGTATTTT,CASSLQTRAGDTQYF
16,NA,NA,TRBV7-8,TRBJ1-5,TGTGCCAGCAGCTTAGAAACGTTGGGGAGCAATCAGCCCCAGCATTTT,CASSLETLGSNQPQHF
20,NA,NA,TRBV7-9,TRBJ2-7,TGTGCCAGCAGCTTCGGGCGACAGGGATTAATTACCGGGACTAGCTACGAGCAGTACTTC,CASSFGRQGLITGTSYEQYF
13,many,NA,TRBV6-5,TRBJ1-5,TGTGCCAGCAGTTACAACAGCTATCAGCCCCAGCATTTT,CASSYNSYQPQHF
15,many,NA,TRBV9,TRBJ1-2,TGTGCCAGCAGCGGGACTGAAACCCATAACTATGGCTACACCTTC,CASSGTETHNYGYTF
12,NA,NA,TRBV6-4,TRBJ1-6,TGTGCCAGCAGGGACAGTAATTCACCCCTCCACTTT,CASRDSNSPLHF
14,few,NA,TRBV20-1,TRBJ2-7,TGCAGTGCTAGAGATCGTTCGGGGGTCTACGAGCAGTACTTC,CSARDRSGVYEQYF
16,few,NA,TRBV5-4,TRBJ2-2,TGTGCCAGCAGCTTGTACAAGCAAACGAACACCGGGGAGCTGTTTTTT,CASSLYKQTNTGELFF
15,many,TRBD1,TRBV10-2,TRBJ1-5,TGCGCCAGCAGTGAGGGACAGGGGGGGAATCAGCCCCAGCATTTT,CASSEGQGGNQPQHF
14,NA,NA,TRBV7-2,TRBJ1-1,TGTGCCAGCAGCTTTTTGACGGCGAACACTGAAGCTTTCTTT,CASSFLTANTEAFF
16,NA,TRBD2,TRBV7-2,TRBJ2-5,TGTGCCAGCAGGGGAACTAGCGGGGGGCTCCAAGAGACCCAGTACTTC,CASRGTSGGLQETQYF
14,few,NA,TRBV2,TRBJ2-7,TGTGCCAGCGCCCCCAGGCGGGGCCCTCACGAGCAGTACTTC,CASAPRRGPHEQYF
15,many,TRBD1,TRBV7-3,TRBJ2-1,TGTGCCAGCAGCGTATGGACAGGGTCTTACAATGAGCAGTTCTTC,CASSVWTGSYNEQFF
14,few,NA,TRBV20-1,TRBJ2-3,TGCAGTGCCCCGGTCGGGGGTAGCACAGATACGCAGTATTTT,CSAPVGGSTDTQYF
16,few,TRBD1,TRBV9,TRBJ1-3,TGTGCCAGCGGACTTCAAGGGACAGGGTCCGGAAACACCATATATTTT,CASGLQGTGSGNTIYF
13,NA,NA,TRBV20-1,TRBJ1-5,TGCAGTGCTAGAGATACGGCAGGTCAGCCCCAGCATTTT,CSARDTAGQPQHF
15,many,NA,TRBV4-3,TRBJ2-3,TGCGCCAGCAGCCGGGGCGGAGGGGGCACAGATACGCAGTATTTT,CASSRGGGGTDTQYF
15,few,NA,TRBV20-1,TRBJ2-1,TGCAGTGCTTCGGGGACGGGGTATTCCTACAATGAGCAGTTCTTC,CSASGTGYSYNEQFF
15,NA,NA,TRBV7-8,TRBJ1-4,TGTGCCAGCAGCTTAGGTGACGCCCGGGGAGGAAAACTGTTTTTT,CASSLGDARGGKLFF
15,few,TRBD1,TRBV20-1,TRBJ1-6,TGCAGTGCTACCACCGAGGACAGGGGGCTTTCACCCCTCCACTTT,CSATTEDRGLSPLHF
14,many,TRBD1,TRBV11-2,TRBJ2-2,TGTGCCAGCAGCCATCAGGGGGCTGGCGGGGAGCTGTTTTTT,CASSHQGAGGELFF
15,few,NA,TRBV10-3,TRBJ2-3,TGTGCCATCAGTGAGTCGCATTGGAGCACAGATACGCAGTATTTT,CAISESHWSTDTQYF
14,NA,TRBD1,TRBV28,TRBJ1-6,TGTGCCAGCAGTTCGGGACAGGCGAAGTCACCCCTCCACTTT,CASSSGQAKSPLHF
14,NA,TRBD1,TRBV12-3/TRBV12-4,TRBJ2-4,TGTGCCAGCAGTCACCGGGACAGGCCAAACATTCAGTACTTC,CASSHRDRPNIQYF
16,NA,TRBD2,TRBV3-1,TRBJ2-5,TGTGCCAGCAGCCAAGCCCCGGGACTAGCGAGTGAGACCCAGTACTTC,CASSQAPGLASETQYF
14,many,TRBD2,TRBV7-9,TRBJ2-3,TGTGCCAGCAGCTTATCGTCCGGGACTAGAGTTACGTATTTT,CASSLSSGTRVTYF
15,NA,TRBD1,TRBV11-1,TRBJ2-7,TGTGCCAGCAGCGGCCCGGGACAGCCCCCCTACGAGCAGTACTTC,CASSGPGQPPYEQYF
15,NA,NA,TRBV6-2/TRBV6-3,TRBJ2-3,TGTGCCAGCAGTTACGGGACAGGCTTGGGGAGGGCGCAGTATTTT,CASSYGTGLGRAQYF
17,many,TRBD2,TRBV6-6,TRBJ2-3,TGTGCCAGCAGCTCCCGCGGGAGACTAGCGGGGACAGATACGCAGTATTTT,CASSSRGRLAGTDTQYF